The entry that follows covers one T cell receptor (beta chain) sequence. Antigen: not known. The CDR3 is made up of 12 amino acids. Trimming removed 5 bases at V and 4 bases at J, with 9 bases between. The germline V gene has CDR1 SGHRS and CDR2 YFSETQ. Researchers report immunoSEQ v3.0 was run at survey level. Profiling relied on immunoSEQ multiplex PCR, and the TCRdb table lists in-frame clones only, not all of them. This table has more than 15,000 clones, about 80% appearing once. The sample originates from a study of long-term antiretroviral therapy in people with HIV. Study summary: Sampling started about a decade before the 2015 immediate-ART recommendation. Study conclusions and caveats: ART preceded a rise in diversity that nonetheless stayed lower than in transplant donor controls.

This chain joins TRBV5-1 and TRBJ2-5; weak D call: TRBD2 (5 bases). This TCR came from a woman in her 50s with HIV. The sample here was unsorted PBMCs, taken 1.5 years before starting antiretroviral therapy. This CDR3 reads CASSSEGETQYF. For the CDR3, the DNA is TGCGCCAGCAGTTCAGAGGGAGAGACCCAGTACTTC.